This TCR beta chain stems from a study of OX40 agonist ivuxolimab in advanced cancers. About the study as a whole: The costimulatory receptor OX40 (CD134) was targeted by ivuxolimab, a fully human IgG2 agonistic monoclonal antibody. Intravenous ivuxolimab was administered to patients every 2 weeks at six dose levels: 0.01, 0.1, 0.3, 1.5, 3 and 10 mg/kg. Among the approximately 54 dose-escalation patients, 19 had hepatocellular carcinoma, 15 or so melanoma, 9 renal cell carcinoma and 9 head and neck cancer. In the dose-escalation cohort, around four fifths of patients were male, and the mean age was approximately 60 years with a range of 23 to 79. Prior anti-PD-1, anti-PD-L1 or anti-CTLA-4 therapy was permitted, and 40% of dose-escalation patients had received checkpoint inhibitors. Three dose-escalation patients achieved partial responses, one with hepatocellular carcinoma and two with cutaneous melanoma. Peripheral TCRbeta sequencing aimed to test whether ivuxolimab altered TCR sequence diversity and caused clonal T-cell expansion. The paper describes the monotherapy dose-escalation part (N = 52 patients) of the phase I trial of ivuxolimab. What the work shows at the level of the full study, not this receptor alone: Low levels of normalized T-cell clonal expansion were also seen in some patients who did not respond. After ivuxolimab, CD8+ T cells had more expanded clones than CD4+ T cells on average. At doses of 0.1 to 3.0 mg/kg, clonal expansion of both CD4+ and CD8+ T cells in blood was seen between baseline and week 6. Which antigens the clonally expanded peripheral T cells were specific for was not determined. In the 0.1-3.0 mg/kg groups, partial responders were among the patients with the lowest normalized peripheral clonal expansion, particularly in CD8+ T cells.

To sequence the TCRbeta CDR3 region, genomic DNA was isolated from the sorted cells. TCRbeta CDR3 regions were sequenced using the immunoSEQ Assay. TCRdb took this table from immuneACCESS and kept in-frame rearrangements with V and J called. Such tables lack part of the clones; where checked against another copy, unresolved V genes explain under half of the gap, and the rest is unexplained. This sample gives some 84,000 clones in total; approximately 92% of them show up just once. Over 8.5% of the sample lies in the top ten. Patients with autoimmune disease history or receiving systemic immunosuppression were excluded from the trial. Peripheral blood for TCR sequencing was collected from all dose cohorts at baseline, on cycle 4 day 1, and on cycle 7 day 1. The samples were taken from a phase I, first-in-human, multicenter, open-label dose-escalation trial of ivuxolimab. Adults with locally advanced or metastatic melanoma, renal cell carcinoma, hepatocellular carcinoma or head and neck squamous cell carcinoma were enrolled in the trial. CD4+ and CD8+ T cells were sorted separately from peripheral blood before TCR sequencing.

Details on this clone: The antigen it binds to is not known. Sequence at one end of the junction differs from germline and may be a read error.

From a lookup of the germline V gene (reference sequence), CDR1 and CDR2 are SSHAT and FNYEAQ. The CDR3 runs 12 amino acids, cysteine and phenylalanine included. Only the CDR3 DNA is retained, 36 bases long and in frame from the first base. The sequence is built from TRBV7-7 and TRBJ2-5, with TRBD2 tentatively as D gene (5 bases match). The receptor was derived from an adult with an advanced solid tumor such as melanoma, head and neck, liver or kidney cancer. The material was CD4+ or CD8+ T cells sorted from blood, obtained in a trial of the OX40 agonist ivuxolimab. The nucleotide sequence reads as follows: TGTGCTAGCAGCTTTTCGGGGGAGACCCAGTACTTC. This encodes CASSFSGETQYF.